One sample yielded the 3 T cell receptor beta chains listed below, sequenced in a study of blood T cell repertoires in COVID-19. Profiling relied on immunoSEQ multiplex PCR, and the TCRdb table lists in-frame clones only, not all of them. The sample lists over 90,000 clones, 65% to 85% seen once, with 4% to 5.5% in the top ten. Sequencing was done on a sample of peripheral blood. These receptors were taken from a man in his fifties or sixties with acute or convalescent COVID-19.

The V and J genes are TRBV3-1 (or the pseudogene TRBV3-2) and TRBJ2-7, with 9 bases fitting TRBD2. From germline, CDR1 is LGHDT and CDR2 YNNKEL (reference sequence). Trimming at V came to 1 base and at J to 0 bases, leaving 4 bases not matched to a gene. The CDR3 has 16 residues. The CDR3 here is CASSQAPGLASYEQYF. As DNA, the CDR3 is TGTGCCAGCAGCCAAGCGCCGGGACTAGCCTCCTACGAGCAGTACTTC.

This rearrangement joins TRBV7-9 to TRBJ2-2, with D hard to call. This CDR3 has 16 amino acids. V was shortened by 5 bases and J by 0 bases, with 13 bases between the two germline ends. Germline V gene lookup returns CDR1 SEHNR and CDR2 FQNEAQ (reference sequence). CDR3 amino acids: CASSPQRSANTGELFF. As DNA, the CDR3 is TGTGCCAGCAGCCCCCAGAGGAGCGCGAACACCGGGGAGCTGTTTTTT. The full variable domain, its missing parts supplied by reference TRBV7-9 and TRBJ2-2, is DTGVSQNPRHKITKRGQNVTFRCDPISEHNRLYWYRQTLGQGPEFLTYFQNEAQLEKSRLLSDRFSAERPKGSFSTLEIQRTEQGDSAMYLCASSPQRSANTGELFFGEGSRLTVL.

This clone was found a few times. The chain has TRBV15 and TRBJ1-5, with D perhaps matching TRBD1 (5 bases). V was clipped by 5 bases and J by 5 bases, with 19 bases between them. Germline V gene data show CDR1 as LNHNV and CDR2 as YYDKDF (reference sequence). CDR3 length: 16 amino acids. The CDR3, as DNA: TGTGCCACCAGCCCTTATCGCAGGGAAGGAGATCAGCCCCAGCATTTT. Its translation: CATSPYRREGDQPQHF.